The 14 T cell receptor beta chains in this list originate from one sample, sequenced in a study of shared clonotypes between healthy human individuals. Profiling relied on immunoSEQ multiplex PCR, and the TCRdb table lists in-frame clones only, not all of them. Among 950,000 to 1,300,000 clones listed, about 75% were seen once. Sample: memory CD4+ T cells sorted from blood. Sample subset: CD45RA-negative fraction. The receptors shown here come from a man younger than 35 in good health.

The chain combines TRBV27 with TRBJ2-3, with TRBD1 identical over 9 bases. Germline CDR1 MNHEY, CDR2 SMNVEV (reference sequence). The CDR3 is made up of 13 amino acids. With 5 bases clipped from V and 3 bases from J, the junction kept 0 bases outside the gene matches. In DNA, the CDR3 is TGTGCCAGCAGTGGACAGGGGACAGATACGCAGTATTTT. It translates to CASSGQGTDTQYF.

This clone was seen only once. The genes are TRBV10-3 and TRBJ1-2; perhaps TRBD1 as D (5 bases). The germline V and J ends were trimmed by 6 bases and 2 bases, with 13 bases remaining between them. In germline, CDR1 is ENHRY, CDR2 SYGVKD. The CDR3 extends over 14 amino acids. DNA for the CDR3: TGTGCCATCAGGGGGCAGGGCGAGAACTATGGCTACACCTTC. The encoded protein is CAIRGQGENYGYTF.

In this sample, this clone turned up a few times. This chain links TRBV27 with TRBJ1-1; no clear D. CDR3 length equals 13 residues. Germline values: CDR1 MNHEY, CDR2 SMNVEV (reference sequence). Trimming left V 3 bases short and J 1 base short, with 6 bases between. CDR3 nucleotide sequence: TGTGCCAGCAGTTTCAACCCGAACACTGAAGCTTTCTTT. Amino acids: CASSFNPNTEAFF.

This rearrangement joins TRBV4-1 to TRBJ2-5, with D maybe TRBD1 (5 bases). V lost 4 bases to trimming and J lost 1 base, with 16 bases between them. CDR1 is MGHRA and CDR2 is YSYEKL in the germline V gene. CDR3 length: 16 amino acids. The CDR3 spells CASSLIPPTAQETQYF. DNA for the CDR3: TGCGCCAGCAGCCTAATTCCCCCGACAGCCCAAGAGACCCAGTACTTC.

This clone has a handful of counts. The chain employs TRBV5-1 and TRBJ1-5; no firm D call. V lost 0 bases to trimming and J lost 6 bases, with 7 bases between them. The CDR3 runs to 13 residues. Germline CDR1 SGHRS, CDR2 YFSETQ. CDR3 sequence reads: CASSLDIFQPQHF. The CDR3 region has the DNA TGCGCCAGCAGCTTGGATATATTTCAGCCCCAGCATTTT.

As for this clone: The same CDR3 arises from other DNA sequences in this sample as well. The V call is TRBV11-2, the J call TRBJ2-3; D gene uncertain. Germline CDR1 is SGHAT and CDR2 is FQNNGV. The V gene lost 1 base and the J gene lost 8 bases, with 4 bases spanning the gap. The CDR3 is 11 residues long. The CDR3 region has the DNA TGTGCCAGCAGCTTAGGTGGTACGCAGTATTTT. This sequence encodes CASSLGGTQYF.

V and J are TRBV6-1 and TRBJ1-1; weak D call: TRBD1 (6 bases). The germline V and J ends were trimmed by 6 bases and 5 bases, with 13 bases remaining between them. This CDR3 has 13 amino acids. Germline V lookup: CDR1 MNHNS, CDR2 SASEGT. The CDR3 reads CASSPKGGTEAFF. CDR3 sequence (DNA): TGTGCCAGCAGCCCCAAGGGGGGGACTGAAGCTTTCTTT.

The chain combines TRBV28 with TRBJ2-1; D gene unclear. Deletions cut 7 bases from V and 15 bases from J, with 16 bases between. Germline V gene sequence: CDR1 MDHEN, CDR2 SYDVKM. CDR3 length equals 11 residues. The CDR3 protein is CASKGRKALFF. Here the CDR3 DNA reads TGTGCCAGCAAAGGCCGTAAAGCACTGTTCTTC.

Details on this clone: Other DNA sequences in the same sample also yield this CDR3. This chain connects TRBV6-6 to TRBJ2-7; 7 bases are shared with TRBD2. The germline V gene encodes CDR1 MNHNY and CDR2 SVGAGI (reference sequence). This CDR3 has 12 amino acids. V dropped 6 bases and J dropped 4; count of bases not matched to a gene: 3. CDR3 residues: CASSPGGYEQYF. CDR3 coding DNA: TGTGCCAGCAGCCCGGGGGGATACGAGCAGTACTTC.

The chain uses TRBV25-1 and TRBJ2-2; 11 bases agree with TRBD1. Germline CDR1 MGHDK, CDR2 SYGVNS. V was clipped by 6 bases and J by 7 bases; unmatched bases: 4. The CDR3 runs 14 residues. The CDR3 sequence is CASRGQGGVGELFF. CDR3 nucleotide sequence: TGTGCCAGCAGGGGACAGGGGGGAGTCGGGGAGCTGTTTTTT.

This clone was detected only once. This chain uses TRBV18 with TRBJ2-3, with 8 bases identical to TRBD2. With V trimmed by 3 bases and J by 4 bases, 12 bases remained unmatched. Germline-derived CDR1 and CDR2 are KGHSH and LQKENI. The CDR3 runs to 17 residues. The CDR3: CASSPQGSGSSPDTQYF. DNA for the CDR3: TGTGCCAGCTCACCCCAGGGGAGCGGGAGCTCTCCAGATACGCAGTATTTT. Looking up the rest from reference TRBV18 and TRBJ2-3 gives the full variable domain: NAGVMQNPRHLVRRRGQEARLRCSPMKGHSHVYWYRQLPEEGLKFMVYLQKENIIDESGMPKERFSAEFPKEGPSILRIQQVVRGDSAAYFCASSPQGSGSSPDTQYFGPGTRLTVL.

This sequence joins TRBV5-1 and TRBJ2-5; TRBD2 matches 10 bases. Looked up from germline, CDR1 is SGHRS and CDR2 is YFSETQ. V lost 4 bases, J lost 4 bases, and 10 bases stayed unmatched. CDR3 length: 16 amino acids. In DNA, the CDR3 is TGCGCCAGCAGCATCGGGACTAGCGTTAGGGGAGAGACCCAGTACTTC. Translated: CASSIGTSVRGETQYF.

The chain recombines TRBV19 with TRBJ2-7; weak D call: TRBD1 (6 bases). Trimming pared 6 bases from V and 13 bases from J, leaving 19 bases between. The germline CDR1 and CDR2 sequences are LNHDA and SQIVND (reference sequence). The CDR3 covers 12 residues. In DNA, the CDR3 is TGTGCCAGTAGCTTTGGGGGCCGTTTCTTCTACTTC. Its translation is CASSFGGRFFYF. The entire variable domain, with the rest obtained from reference TRBV19 and TRBJ2-7, is as follows: DGGITQSPKYLFRKEGQNVTLSCEQNLNHDAMYWYRQDPGQGLRLIYYSQIVNDFQKGDIAEGYSVSREKKESFPLTVTSAQKNPTAFYLCASSFGGRFFYFGPGTRLTVT.

This sequence joins TRBV10-1 and TRBJ2-7; D is unresolved. CDR1 WNHNN and CDR2 SYGVQD come from the germline V gene (reference sequence). CDR3 length: 13 residues. Trimming removed 0 bases at V and 6 bases at J, with 9 bases between. The CDR3 is CASSESKGFEQYF. CDR3 sequence (DNA): TGCGCCAGCAGTGAGTCCAAGGGATTCGAGCAGTACTTC.